This is a list of T cell receptor beta chains from one sample in a study of regulatory T cells in long-lasting Graves disease. In TCRdb, the multiplex PCR reads were re-called with MiXCR into one record per CDR3 protein. This table holds about 400,000 distinct CDR3 sequences, around 21% found once. This specimen consisted of peripheral blood mononuclear cells (PBMCs), obtained when the disease was refractory, from a patient treated with antithyroid drugs. Receptors originate from a female donor with Graves disease. CDR3s include the opening cysteine and the closing phenylalanine or tryptophan. The D gene is left open where the match is weak. Clone sizes are given selectively: once, few, many, or a class where the clone is expanded.

many,NA,TRBV29-1,TRBJ2-6,CSVDISGANVLTF,TGCAGCGTTGATATCTCTGGGGCCAACGTCCTGACTTTC
few,NA,TRBV7-2,TRBJ2-5,CASSSGPRSQETQYF,TGTGCCAGCAGCTCCGGGCCCCGCAGTCAAGAGACCCAGTACTTC
few,NA,TRBV19,TRBJ2-7,CASSIAKGIQQYF,TGTGCCAGTAGTATAGCTAAAGGGATCCAGCAGTACTTC
few,TRBD2,TRBV20-1,TRBJ2-2,CSARRTSGSSGELFF,TGCAGTGCTAGACGGACTAGCGGGAGTTCCGGGGAGCTGTTTTTT
many,TRBD1,TRBV2,TRBJ1-1,CASNTGAWTEAFF,TGTGCCAGTAATACAGGGGCTTGGACTGAAGCTTTCTTT
many,TRBD1,TRBV7-9,TRBJ2-5,CASSKTGGAETQYF,TGTGCCAGCAGCAAGACAGGGGGCGCGGAGACCCAGTACTTC
many,NA,TRBV29-1,TRBJ2-7,CSDLIIPSYEQYF,TGCAGTGACCTGATTATCCCTTCTTACGAGCAGTACTTC
few,TRBD2,TRBV20-1,TRBJ2-7,CSASLGTSGTYEQYF,TGCAGTGCTTCCTTGGGGACTAGCGGGACCTACGAGCAGTACTTC
few,NA,TRBV29-1,TRBJ1-2,CSVELVDYGYTF,TGCAGCGTTGAGCTGGTTGACTATGGCTACACCTTC
few,NA,TRBV15,TRBJ1-5,CATSRDRGTGGAPQHF,TGTGCCACCAGCAGAGATCGGGGGACCGGAGGGGCGCCCCAGCATTTT
many,NA,TRBV7-2,TRBJ2-7,CASSPSPGYEQYF,TGTGCCAGCAGCCCTTCACCAGGTTACGAGCAGTACTTC
NA,TRBD1,TRBV4-1,TRBJ2-5,CASSQADRAQETQYF,TGCGCCAGCAGCCAAGCCGACAGGGCCCAAGAGACCCAGTACTTC
many,NA,TRBV12-3/TRBV12-4,TRBJ1-2,CASSRGAVGYTF,TGTGCCAGCAGCCGCGGGGCAGTCGGCTACACCTTC
many,NA,TRBV15,TRBJ1-1,CATSRDLAGTEAFF,TGTGCCACCAGCAGAGATCTGGCGGGCACTGAAGCTTTCTTT
few,TRBD1,TRBV10-3,TRBJ1-1,CAISDYGTGSTEAFF,TGTGCCATCAGTGACTATGGGACAGGGAGCACTGAAGCTTTCTTT
NA,TRBD1,TRBV12-3/TRBV12-4,TRBJ2-5,CASSSDRGLGETQYF,TGTGCCAGCAGTTCGGACAGGGGGCTGGGGGAGACCCAGTACTTC
many,TRBD2,TRBV6-1,TRBJ2-7,CASSEDLGLAGWEQYF,TGTGCCAGCAGTGAAGACCTGGGACTAGCGGGATGGGAGCAGTACTTC
few,TRBD2,TRBV2,TRBJ2-2,CASSEFGLAGAGELFF,TGTGCCAGCAGTGAATTTGGACTAGCGGGAGCGGGGGAGCTGTTTTTT
many,NA,TRBV12-3/TRBV12-4,TRBJ1-1,CASTLASSTEAFF,TGTGCCAGCACCCTAGCAAGTTCCACTGAAGCTTTCTTT
many,TRBD1,TRBV27,TRBJ1-1,CASQKDRGNTEAFF,TGTGCCAGCCAAAAAGACAGGGGGAACACTGAAGCTTTCTTT
few,TRBD1,TRBV30,TRBJ1-5,CAWNRGIQPQHF,TGTGCCTGGAACAGGGGGATTCAGCCCCAGCATTTT
NA,TRBD1,TRBV20-1,TRBJ1-1,CSALTGPSEAFF,TGCAGTGCCCTGACAGGGCCGTCCGAAGCTTTCTTT
many,NA,TRBV7-2,TRBJ2-7,CASSLVRGTYEQYF,TGTGCCAGCAGCTTAGTAAGAGGGACCTACGAGCAGTACTTC
NA,NA,TRBV5-1,TRBJ1-6,CASATELSSYNSPLHF,TGCGCCAGCGCTACAGAGTTGAGCTCCTATAATTCACCCCTCCACTTT
few,NA,TRBV15,TRBJ1-6,CATSSDRSSPLHF,TGTGCCACCAGCAGCGACAGATCCTCACCCCTCCACTTT
many,TRBD1,TRBV28,TRBJ2-7,CASSPGGASYEQYF,TGTGCCAGCAGCCCAGGGGGCGCTTCCTACGAGCAGTACTTC
few,NA,TRBV20-1,TRBJ2-3,CSARRLFLISGTSTDTQYF,TGCAGTGCTAGACGCCTCTTTCTCATTAGCGGAACTAGCACAGATACGCAGTATTTT
NA,TRBD2,TRBV7-9,TRBJ2-1,CASSLSSGFSYNEQFF,TGTGCCAGCAGCTTAAGTAGCGGGTTTTCCTACAATGAGCAGTTCTTC
few,NA,TRBV7-9,TRBJ2-7,CASSLYDPEQYF,TGTGCCAGCAGCCTTTACGACCCCGAGCAGTACTTC
many,NA,TRBV6-1,TRBJ1-5,CASSNKNNQPQHF,TGTGCCAGCAGCAACAAAAATAATCAGCCCCAGCATTTT
NA,NA,TRBV25-1,TRBJ1-2,CASSDTFGDYGYTF,TGTGCCAGCAGTGATACCTTCGGGGACTATGGCTACACCTTC